A selection of T cell receptor beta chains follows, all from one sample in a study of lymphopenia after photon versus proton radiotherapy. Repertoires were generated with immunoSEQ multiplex PCR, while TCRdb's copy carries only in-frame clones and drops some. The data hold about 42,000 clones, with approximately 83% observed a single time. Here the sequenced sample was peripheral blood, taken from a patient treated with proton-based radiotherapy. These receptors originate from a woman between 65 and 79 years old with pancreatic cancer. CDR3s include the opening cysteine and the closing phenylalanine or tryptophan. The D gene is left open where the match is weak. Size is stated for part of the rows, as once, few or many counts, or as a class when the clone is expanded.

V: TRBV5-1
D: .
J: TRBJ1-1
size: .
CDR3: CASSPTGSGLATEAFF
DNA: TGCGCCAGCAGCCCGACAGGTTCCGGGTTAGCCACTGAAGCTTTCTTT

V: TRBV18
D: .
J: TRBJ2-5
size: .
CDR3: CASSPTEIHGARETQYF
DNA: TGTGCCAGCTCACCGACAGAAATTCACGGGGCGCGAGAGACCCAGTACTTC

V: TRBV7-2
D: .
J: TRBJ2-7
size: .
CDR3: CASSLKRGNPREQYF
DNA: TGTGCCAGCAGCTTGAAGCGCGGGAATCCTAGGGAGCAGTACTTC

V: TRBV27
D: .
J: TRBJ2-3
size: .
CDR3: CASSFTADTDTQYF
DNA: TGTGCCAGCAGTTTTACAGCGGACACAGATACGCAGTATTTT

V: TRBV29-1
D: TRBD1
J: TRBJ2-7
size: .
CDR3: CSVGSGQGAKQYF
DNA: TGCAGCGTTGGTTCGGGACAGGGGGCGAAGCAGTACTTC

V: TRBV19
D: .
J: TRBJ1-2
size: .
CDR3: CASIQAGKNYGYTF
DNA: TGTGCCAGTATTCAAGCAGGCAAAAACTATGGCTACACCTTC

V: TRBV19
D: .
J: TRBJ1-1
size: .
CDR3: CASSMGGITEAFF
DNA: TGTGCCAGTAGTATGGGAGGAATCACTGAAGCTTTCTTT

V: TRBV10-2
D: .
J: TRBJ2-3
size: .
CDR3: CASSFGGSGDTQYF
DNA: TGCGCCAGCAGCTTCGGCGGTTCAGGGGATACGCAGTATTTT

V: TRBV7-2
D: TRBD1
J: TRBJ1-6
size: .
CDR3: CASSLGTGGSPLHF
DNA: TGTGCCAGCAGCTTAGGGACAGGGGGGTCACCCCTCCACTTT

V: TRBV7-2
D: TRBD2
J: TRBJ2-7
size: .
CDR3: CASSSWGGTSYEQYF
DNA: TGTGCCAGCAGCTCCTGGGGGGGGACCTCTTACGAGCAGTACTTC

V: TRBV6-5
D: TRBD1
J: TRBJ1-2
size: .
CDR3: CASSYSSGQAGGYTF
DNA: TGTGCCAGCAGTTACTCTTCAGGACAGGCTGGTGGCTACACCTTC

V: TRBV19
D: .
J: TRBJ1-1
size: .
CDR3: CASSIRGQAEAFF
DNA: TGTGCCAGTAGTATTAGGGGTCAGGCTGAAGCTTTCTTT

V: TRBV18
D: .
J: TRBJ2-3
size: .
CDR3: CASSPLPTEASTDTQYF
DNA: TGTGCCAGCTCACCACTTCCGACTGAAGCTAGCACAGATACGCAGTATTTT

V: TRBV21-1
D: .
J: TRBJ2-5
size: .
CDR3: CASSKEGQGNETQYF
DNA: TGTGCCAGCAGCAAAGAGGGGCAGGGAAACGAGACCCAGTACTTC

V: TRBV10-3
D: .
J: TRBJ2-2
size: .
CDR3: CAITQERDTGELFF
DNA: TGTGCCATCACCCAGGAAAGAGACACCGGGGAGCTGTTTTTT

V: TRBV6-6
D: TRBD2
J: TRBJ2-1
size: .
CDR3: CASTTGGNEQFF
DNA: TGTGCCAGCACTACGGGGGGAAATGAGCAGTTCTTC

V: TRBV6-5
D: .
J: TRBJ2-3
size: few
CDR3: CASKPGTLSTDTQYF
DNA: TGTGCCAGCAAACCGGGGACTCTTAGCACAGATACGCAGTATTTT

V: TRBV28
D: TRBD2
J: TRBJ2-1
size: .
CDR3: CASSWEKAGIYNEQFF
DNA: TGTGCCAGCAGTTGGGAAAAAGCGGGAATCTACAATGAGCAGTTCTTC

V: TRBV7-2
D: .
J: TRBJ2-3
size: .
CDR3: CASNPTTDTQYF
DNA: TGTGCCAGCAACCCCACCACAGATACGCAGTATTTT

V: TRBV28
D: TRBD1
J: TRBJ2-4
size: .
CDR3: CASSPGQGLAKNIQYF
DNA: TGTGCCAGCAGTCCCGGACAGGGGCTAGCCAAAAACATTCAGTACTTC

V: TRBV2
D: .
J: TRBJ2-7
size: .
CDR3: CASSPTLITYEQYF
DNA: TGTGCCAGCAGTCCGACTCTTATCACCTACGAGCAGTACTTC

V: TRBV30
D: TRBD1
J: TRBJ1-5
size: .
CDR3: CAWSVTGGNNQPQHF
DNA: TGTGCCTGGAGTGTTACAGGGGGAAACAATCAGCCCCAGCATTTT

V: TRBV28
D: .
J: TRBJ2-5
size: .
CDR3: CASSSGGLAKETQYF
DNA: TGTGCCAGCAGTTCAGGAGGGCTAGCGAAAGAGACCCAGTACTTC

V: TRBV15
D: .
J: TRBJ1-3
size: .
CDR3: CATSRDKGSSGNTIYF
DNA: TGTGCCACCAGCAGAGATAAGGGGAGCTCTGGAAACACCATATATTTT

V: TRBV11-3
D: TRBD1
J: TRBJ2-7
size: .
CDR3: CASRPRQGAKRNEQYF
DNA: TGTGCCAGCAGGCCCCGACAGGGGGCAAAGAGGAACGAGCAGTACTTC

V: TRBV7-9
D: TRBD2
J: TRBJ2-1
size: .
CDR3: CASSLQTSGNNEQFF
DNA: TGTGCCAGCAGCTTACAAACTAGCGGGAACAATGAGCAGTTCTTC

V: TRBV21-1
D: .
J: TRBJ2-7
size: .
CDR3: CASSNEQYF
DNA: TGTGCCAGCAGCAACGAGCAGTACTTC

V: TRBV7-8
D: TRBD1
J: TRBJ1-2
size: .
CDR3: CASSPRTGSDYGYTF
DNA: TGTGCCAGCAGCCCTCGGACAGGGAGTGACTATGGCTACACCTTC